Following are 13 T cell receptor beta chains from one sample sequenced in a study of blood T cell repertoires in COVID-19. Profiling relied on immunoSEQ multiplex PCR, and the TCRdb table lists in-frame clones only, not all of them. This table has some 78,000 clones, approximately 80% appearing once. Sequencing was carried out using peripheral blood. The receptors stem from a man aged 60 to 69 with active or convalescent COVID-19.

The CDR3 DNA is TGTGCCAGCAGCCCCGGGGGTCTCGCAGAAGCTTTCTTT. Residues: CASSPGGLAEAFF. The J gene is TRBJ1-1, the V gene TRBV3-1 (or the pseudogene TRBV3-2), with TRBD1 as a possible D gene (5 bases). This CDR3 has 13 amino acids. The ends were cut back, 4 bases at V and 8 bases at J, with 14 bases in the middle. Germline V lookup: CDR1 LGHDT, CDR2 YNNKEL (reference sequence).

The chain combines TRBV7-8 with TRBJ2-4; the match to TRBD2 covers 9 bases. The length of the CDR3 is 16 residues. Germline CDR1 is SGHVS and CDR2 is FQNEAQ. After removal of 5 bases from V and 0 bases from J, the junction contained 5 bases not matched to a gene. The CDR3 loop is CASSLTSGVAKNIQYF. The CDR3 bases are TGTGCCAGCAGCCTGACTAGCGGAGTAGCCAAAAACATTCAGTACTTC.

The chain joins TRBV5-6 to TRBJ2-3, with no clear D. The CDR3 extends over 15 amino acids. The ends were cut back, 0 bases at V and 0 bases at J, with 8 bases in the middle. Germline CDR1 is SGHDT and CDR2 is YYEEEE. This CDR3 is CASSLAGLSTDTQYF. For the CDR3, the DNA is TGTGCCAGCAGCTTGGCGGGTTTAAGCACAGATACGCAGTATTTT. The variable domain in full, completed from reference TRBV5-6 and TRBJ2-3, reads DAGVTQSPTHLIKTRGQQVTLRCSPKSGHDTVSWYQQALGQGPQFIFQYYEEEERQRGNFPDRFSGHQFPNYSSELNVNALLLGDSALYLCASSLAGLSTDTQYFGPGTRLTVL.

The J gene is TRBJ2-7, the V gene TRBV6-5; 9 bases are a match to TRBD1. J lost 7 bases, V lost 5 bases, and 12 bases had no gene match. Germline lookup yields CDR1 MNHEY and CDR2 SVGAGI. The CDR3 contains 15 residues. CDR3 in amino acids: CASSQTEQGTGEQYF. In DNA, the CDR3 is TGTGCCAGCAGTCAAACCGAACAGGGGACAGGGGAGCAGTACTTC.

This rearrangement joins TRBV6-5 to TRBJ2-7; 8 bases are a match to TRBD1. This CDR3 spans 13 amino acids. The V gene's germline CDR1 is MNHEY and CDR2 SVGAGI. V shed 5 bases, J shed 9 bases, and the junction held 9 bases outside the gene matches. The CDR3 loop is CASSRPGGPGQYF. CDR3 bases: TGTGCCAGCAGTAGGCCAGGGGGCCCGGGGCAGTACTTC.

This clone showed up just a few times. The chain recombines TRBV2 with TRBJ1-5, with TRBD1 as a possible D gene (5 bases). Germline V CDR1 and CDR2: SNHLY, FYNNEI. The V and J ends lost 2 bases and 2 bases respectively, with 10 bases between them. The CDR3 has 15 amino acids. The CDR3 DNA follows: TGTGCCAGCAGTGAAAGGTGGGGGGGCAATCAGCCCCAGCATTTT. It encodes CASSERWGGNQPQHF. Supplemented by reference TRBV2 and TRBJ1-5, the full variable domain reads EPEVTQTPSHQVTQMGQEVILRCVPISNHLYFYWYRQILGQKVEFLVSFYNNEISEKSEIFDDQFSVERPDGSNFTLKIRSTKLEDSAMYFCASSERWGGNQPQHFGDGTRLSIL.

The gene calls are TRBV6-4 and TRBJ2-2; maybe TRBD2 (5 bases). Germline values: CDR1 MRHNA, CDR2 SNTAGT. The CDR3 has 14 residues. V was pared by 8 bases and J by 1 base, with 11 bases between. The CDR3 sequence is CASRAGRNTGELFF. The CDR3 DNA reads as TGTGCCAGCCGGGCTGGGAGGAACACCGGGGAGCTGTTTTTT.

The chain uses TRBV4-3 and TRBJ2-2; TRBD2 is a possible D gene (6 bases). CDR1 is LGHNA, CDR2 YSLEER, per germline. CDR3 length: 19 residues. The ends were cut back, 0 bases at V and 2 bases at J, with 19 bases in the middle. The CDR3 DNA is TGCGCCAGCAGCCAAGATATTATGGGTGGGAGGAGAAACACCGGGGAGCTGTTTTTT. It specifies CASSQDIMGGRRNTGELFF.

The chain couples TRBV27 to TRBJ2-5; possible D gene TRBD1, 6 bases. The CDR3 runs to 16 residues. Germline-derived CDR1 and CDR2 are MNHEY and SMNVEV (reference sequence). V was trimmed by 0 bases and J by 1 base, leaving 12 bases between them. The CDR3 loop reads CASSLSLYRAQETQYF. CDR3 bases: TGTGCCAGCAGTTTATCCCTGTACAGGGCCCAAGAGACCCAGTACTTC.

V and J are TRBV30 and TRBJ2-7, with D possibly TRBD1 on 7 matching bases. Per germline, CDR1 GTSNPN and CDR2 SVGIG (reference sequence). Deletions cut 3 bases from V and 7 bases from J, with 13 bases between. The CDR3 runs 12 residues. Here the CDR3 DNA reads TGTGCCTGGAGCCAGCCAGGGGGGGAGCAGTACTTC. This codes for CAWSQPGGEQYF. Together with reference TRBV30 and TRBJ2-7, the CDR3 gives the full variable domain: SQTIHQWPATLVQPVGSPLSLECTVEGTSNPNLYWYRQAAGRGLQLLFYSVGIGQISSEVPQNLSASRPQDRQFILSSKKLLLSDSGFYLCAWSQPGGEQYFGPGTRLTVT.

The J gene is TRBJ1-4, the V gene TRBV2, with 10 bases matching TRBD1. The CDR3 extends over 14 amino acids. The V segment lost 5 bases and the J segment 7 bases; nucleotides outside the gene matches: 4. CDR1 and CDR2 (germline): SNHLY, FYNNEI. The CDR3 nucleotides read TGTGCCAGCAGTACCGGGACAGGGGTTGAAAAACTGTTTTTT. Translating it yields CASSTGTGVEKLFF.

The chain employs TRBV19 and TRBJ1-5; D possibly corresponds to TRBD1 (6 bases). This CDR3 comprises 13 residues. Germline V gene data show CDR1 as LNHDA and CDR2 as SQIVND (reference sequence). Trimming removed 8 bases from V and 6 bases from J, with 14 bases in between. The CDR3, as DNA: TGTGCCAGTTCTCCAGGGGAGGGTCAGCCCCAGCATTTT. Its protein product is CASSPGEGQPQHF.

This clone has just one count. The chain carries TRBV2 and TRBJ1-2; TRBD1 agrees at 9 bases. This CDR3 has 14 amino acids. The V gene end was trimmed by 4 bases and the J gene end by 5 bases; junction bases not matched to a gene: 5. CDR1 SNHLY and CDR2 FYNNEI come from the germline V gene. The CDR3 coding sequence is TGTGCCAGCAGTGCCGGGACAGGGATGTATGGCTACACCTTC. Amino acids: CASSAGTGMYGYTF.